This T cell receptor (beta chain) was profiled in a study of identical twins. The CDR3 spans 15 residues. The germline V and J ends were trimmed by 5 bases and 1 base, with 14 bases remaining between them. CDR1 is SEHNR and CDR2 is FQNEAQ in the germline V gene (reference sequence). MiXCR, applied by TCRdb to the 5' RACE reads, yields one record per CDR3 protein. The repertoire holds 420,000 or so distinct CDR3 sequences, roughly 20% seen once, with around 12% in the top ten. The donor group consisted entirely of healthy Caucasians. This TCR derives from a man aged 45 to 65 in good health. The sample was naive T cells sorted from blood. This chain joins TRBV7-9 and TRBJ1-2; D perhaps matches TRBD1 (6 bases). The CDR3 here is CASSRDRLINYGYTF. As DNA, the CDR3 is TGTGCCAGCAGCCGTGACAGGCTGATTAACTATGGCTACACCTTC.